These 14 T cell receptor beta chains were sequenced from one sample in a study of T cells after yellow fever vaccination. TCRdb itself ran the 5' RACE reads through MiXCR, one entry per CDR3 protein. Counted here are 300,000 to 350,000 distinct CDR3 sequences, 4% to 5.5% occurring once; the ten biggest clones make up 15% to 20%. The material was PBMCs, obtained 15 days after the yellow fever booster vaccination. All receptors come from a man between 18 and 29 years old who received the YFV17D yellow fever vaccine.

This chain links TRBV28 with TRBJ1-6; D might be TRBD1 (6 bases). The germline gives CDR1 MDHEN, CDR2 SYDVKM. Deletions cut 5 bases from V and 7 bases from J, with 24 bases between. CDR3 size: 18 residues. In DNA, the CDR3 is TGTGCCAGCAGTACAAGGTCAAACAGGGTTTATACAAATTCACCCCTCCACTTT. It encodes CASSTRSNRVYTNSPLHF.

This clonotype has at least ten counts. This sequence joins TRBV25-1 and TRBJ2-1, with D uncertain. The CDR3 has 13 amino acids. The V end was cut by 3 bases, the J end by 7 bases, with 10 bases between. The germline V gene encodes CDR1 MGHDK and CDR2 SYGVNS. As DNA, the CDR3 is TGTGCCAGCAGTGATGGGTGGGCGAATGAGCAGTTCTTC. It encodes CASSDGWANEQFF. Based on the CDR3 plus reference TRBV25-1 and TRBJ2-1, the full variable domain is EADIYQTPRYLVIGTGKKITLECSQTMGHDKMYWYQQDPGMELHLIHYSYGVNSTEKGDLSSESTVSRIRTEHFPLTLESARPSHTSQYLCASSDGWANEQFFGPGTRLTVL.

This clonotype was detected a few times. This sequence joins TRBV20-1 and TRBJ2-1; TRBD2 aligns across 11 bases. There are 15 residues in the CDR3. V lost 6 bases and J lost 5; bases outside the gene matches: 9. Germline CDR1 reads DFQATT; CDR2 reads SNEGSKA (reference sequence). The CDR3 protein is CSALAGGPLDNEQFF. Here the CDR3 DNA reads TGCAGTGCCCTAGCGGGGGGCCCCTTGGACAATGAGCAGTTCTTC.

There are many counts of this clonotype. V is TRBV28 and J is TRBJ2-1; D is unresolved. The V gene's germline CDR1 is MDHEN and CDR2 SYDVKM. Trimming left V 0 bases short and J 7 bases short, with 13 bases between. The CDR3 sequence is 15 residues long. This chain's CDR3 is CASSLWLTTGNEQFF. DNA for the CDR3: TGTGCCAGCAGTTTATGGCTCACGACTGGGAATGAGCAGTTCTTC.

This clonotype turned up a few times. One end of the junction fails to match germline, which may point to a read error. This rearrangement joins TRBV7-2 to TRBJ1-1; 8 nucleotides agree with TRBD1. Germline V gene sequence: CDR1 SGHTA, CDR2 FQGNSA. The CDR3 totals 18 residues. CDR3 DNA sequence: TGTGCCAGCAGCTTCGGAGGCTCAGGGGGCACGGGGGCCACTGGAGCTTTCTTT. Its protein is CASSFGGSGGTGATGAFF.

This clonotype appeared many times. The rearrangement uses TRBV5-1 and TRBJ2-1, with TRBD1 matching 8 bases. Germline V gene lookup returns CDR1 SGHRS and CDR2 YFSETQ. This CDR3 is built from 14 residues. With V trimmed by 5 bases and J by 6 bases, 7 bases remained unmatched. CDR3 coding DNA: TGCGCCAGCAGACTCCAGGGGGCAGGCAATGAGCAGTTCTTC. Protein sequence: CASRLQGAGNEQFF.

In this sample, this clonotype turned up many times. V is TRBV5-1 and J is TRBJ2-1, with 7 bases identical to TRBD1. The V and J ends lost 0 bases and 9 bases, in that order; junction bases with no gene match: 9. CDR3 length: 15 residues. CDR1 and CDR2 from the germline V gene are SGHRS and YFSETQ. DNA for the CDR3: TGCGCCAGCAGCTTGGAACCGGGACAGAGACGTGAGCAGTTCTTC. This translates into CASSLEPGQRREQFF.

Regarding this clonotype: A read error may be the cause here, since a much bigger clone is one base away. The CDR3 ends on some other residue instead of the conserved phenylalanine or tryptophan, so this is likely a read error. V gene TRBV4-3 combines with J gene TRBJ2-3, with D possibly matching TRBD2 (7 bases). Germline V CDR1 and CDR2: LGHNA, YSLEER. CDR3 length: 14 amino acids. V lost 1 base and J 6 bases, leaving 11 bases between the germline ends. CDR3 in amino acids: CASSQGGGEDTQYI. The DNA of the CDR3 is TGCGCCAGCAGCCAAGGAGGGGGGGAGGATACGCAGTATATT.

This clonotype turned up a few times. The chain links TRBV9 to TRBJ1-1, with D unresolved. The germline gives CDR1 SGDLS, CDR2 YYNGEE. CDR3 length: 15 amino acids. V dropped 6 bases and J dropped 3 bases, with 18 bases sitting between them. CDR3 protein: CASTTDPTEDTEAFF. The CDR3 DNA reads TGTGCCAGCACCACCGACCCCACCGAGGACACTGAAGCTTTCTTT.

Only a few counts were recorded for this clonotype. This chain links TRBV2 with TRBJ2-5; D perhaps matches TRBD1 (5 bases). Trimming stripped 6 bases from V and 1 base from J, with 12 bases between. The V gene's germline CDR1 is SNHLY and CDR2 FYNNEI. The CDR3 contains 14 residues. The CDR3 sequence: CASSNRSPQETQYF. CDR3 sequence (DNA): TGTGCCAGCAGCAACAGGAGCCCCCAAGAGACCCAGTACTTC.

This clonotype was seen repeatedly, ten times or more. The chain is built from TRBV4-1 and TRBJ2-5; D not certain. CDR1 and CDR2 from the germline V gene are MGHRA and YSYEKL. With 3 bases removed from V and 5 bases from J, the gap between germline ends came to 13 bases. This CDR3 has 14 residues. CDR3 DNA sequence: TGCGCCAGCAGCCAGGGCGAGAACTGGGAGACCCAGTACTTC. This gives the protein CASSQGENWETQYF.

The chain couples TRBV4-1 to TRBJ1-1; D is unresolved. This CDR3 has 15 amino acids. V was clipped by 1 base and J by 1 base, with 10 bases between them. CDR1 and CDR2 from the germline V gene are MGHRA and YSYEKL. The CDR3 sequence is CASSQGENTNTEAFF. The CDR3 nucleotides are TGCGCCAGCAGCCAAGGGGAGAACACGAACACTGAAGCTTTCTTT.

This clonotype was observed many times. V is TRBV7-9 and J is TRBJ2-2; 9 nucleotides line up with TRBD2. The ends lost 11 bases at V and 2 bases at J; junction bases unmatched: 6. CDR3 length: 14 amino acids. Germline loops: CDR1 SEHNR, CDR2 FQNEAQ (reference sequence). The CDR3 is CADGGGANTGELFF. The CDR3 bases are TGTGCCGACGGCGGGGGGGCCAACACCGGGGAGCTGTTTTTT.

The sample holds many counts of this clonotype. The rearrangement joins TRBV2 to TRBJ1-5; the match to TRBD1 covers 8 bases. The CDR3 spans 14 residues. Germline V gene sequence: CDR1 SNHLY, CDR2 FYNNEI. V shed 8 bases and J 7 bases; nucleotides not matched to a gene: 10. CDR3 in amino acids: CASGRTGMGQPQHF. The CDR3 DNA follows: TGTGCCAGCGGACGGACAGGGATGGGGCAGCCCCAGCATTTT.